The 25 T cell receptor beta chains below all came from one sample that was sequenced in a study of memory CD4+ T cells and cytomegalovirus serostatus. Single viable CD3+CD4+CD8-CD45RO+ cells were sorted as the memory CD4+ T cells. Sequencing used immunoSEQ multiplex PCR; TCRdb keeps in-frame clones, though not all of them. This table has roughly 50,000 clones, approximately 86% appearing once. Sequencing was done on a sample of memory CD4+ T cells from blood. These receptors all stem from an adult in good health and CMV-seronegative. Some clones in this sample may be carry-over from other donors' samples.

This clone was seen only once. In DNA form, the CDR3 reads TGCAGCGTTGATACGACGGGACAAGAGACCCAGTACTTC. Its translation is CSVDTTGQETQYF. V gene TRBV29-1 combines with J gene TRBJ2-5, with a weak D call TRBD2 (5 bases). The CDR3 length is 13 residues. Germline V gene sequence: CDR1 SQVTM, CDR2 ANQGSEA. V lost 3 bases and J lost 2, with 10 bases in between.

This clone has just a few counts. The J gene is TRBJ1-1, the V gene TRBV27; possibly TRBD1 for D (5 bases). CDR1 is MNHEY, CDR2 SMNVEV, per germline (reference sequence). With 10 bases removed from V and 1 base from J, the gap between germline ends came to 13 bases. The CDR3 loop spans 13 amino acids. CDR3 in DNA: TGTGCCACCGGGACTGATAAGAACACTGAAGCTTTCTTT. This gives the protein CATGTDKNTEAFF.

The gene calls are TRBV7-7 and TRBJ2-4, with D maybe TRBD2 (6 bases). V gave up 11 bases and J gave up 0 bases, with 11 bases separating them. This CDR3 contains 13 residues. Germline CDR1 SSHAT, CDR2 FNYEAQ (reference sequence). CDR3 DNA sequence: TGTGCCTGGGGGAGGAAAGCCAAAAACATTCAGTACTTC. Its translation: CAWGRKAKNIQYF.

V and J are TRBV2 and TRBJ2-5, with D tentatively TRBD1 (6 bases). Trimming pared 4 bases from V and 4 bases from J, leaving 13 bases between. Per germline, CDR1 SNHLY and CDR2 FYNNEI. The CDR3 extends over 14 amino acids. CDR3 DNA sequence: TGTGCCAGCAGTGGCGGCAGGGGCGGAGAGACCCAGTACTTC. The encoded protein is CASSGGRGGETQYF.

The chain links TRBV11-3 to TRBJ1-2; a weak D match, TRBD1 (5 bases). The CDR3 is 15 amino acids. The V end was cut by 4 bases, the J end by 5 bases, with 17 bases between. The germline V gene encodes CDR1 SGHNT and CDR2 YENEEA. The CDR3 DNA is TGTGCCAGCAGCTCCTGGGACGGGGGAGGGTATGGCTACACCTTC. It yields the protein CASSSWDGGGYGYTF.

The rearrangement uses TRBV7-2 and TRBJ2-3; D is unclear. With 3 bases removed from V and 6 bases from J, the gap between germline ends came to 4 bases. From germline, CDR1 is SGHTA and CDR2 FQGNSA. The CDR3 runs to 11 residues. In DNA form, the CDR3 reads TGTGCCAGCAGCTTCGGGGATACGCAGTATTTT. As protein: CASSFGDTQYF. The full variable domain, with the rest looked up from reference TRBV7-2 and TRBJ2-3, is GAGVSQSPSNKVTEKGKDVELRCDPISGHTALYWYRQSLGQGLEFLIYFQGNSAPDKSGLPSDRFSAERTGGSVSTLTIQRTQQEDSAVYLCASSFGDTQYFGPGTRLTVL.

This chain uses TRBV28 with TRBJ1-2, with a possible D match to TRBD1 (5 bases). The length of the CDR3 is 11 residues. CDR1 and CDR2 from the germline V gene are MDHEN and SYDVKM. Trimming took off 5 bases at V and 7 bases at J, with 8 bases between the two ends. In nucleotides, the CDR3 is TGTGCCAGCAGTCAACAGGTTGGCTACACCTTC. Translated, it gives CASSQQVGYTF.

This chain links TRBV5-6 with TRBJ1-2; D not resolved. The CDR3 is made up of 14 amino acids. Trimming left V 4 bases short and J 0 bases short, with 10 bases between. Germline-derived CDR1 and CDR2 are SGHDT and YYEEEE. DNA for the CDR3: TGTGCCAGCAGCCTGTGGTGGGCTAACTATGGCTACACCTTC. As protein: CASSLWWANYGYTF.

This clone is labeled medium-sized. The chain uses TRBV2 and TRBJ1-2, with D tentatively TRBD1 (5 bases). CDR1 is SNHLY and CDR2 is FYNNEI in the germline V gene. CDR3 size: 15 residues. Trimming removed 6 bases from V and 4 bases from J, with 18 bases in between. The CDR3 nucleotides read TGTGCCAGCAGATACGGGACGGCTTTCCTCTATGGCTACACCTTC. Translation gives CASRYGTAFLYGYTF.

The chain employs TRBV15 and TRBJ2-3; TRBD2 matches at 14 bases. V was pared by 3 bases and J by 6 bases, with 8 bases of the junction left unmatched. The CDR3 extends over 17 amino acids. Germline values: CDR1 LNHNV, CDR2 YYDKDF (reference sequence). CDR3 sequence reads: CATSRGGTSGSRDTQYF. In DNA form, the CDR3 reads TGTGCCACCAGCAGGGGGGGGACTAGCGGGAGCCGGGATACGCAGTATTTT.

The V gene is TRBV28, the J gene TRBJ1-2; no clear D gene. This CDR3 comprises 14 residues. The V end was cut by 3 bases, the J end by 4 bases, with 12 bases between. Germline values: CDR1 MDHEN, CDR2 SYDVKM. This chain's CDR3 is CASSLPGSGYGYTF. The CDR3 bases are TGTGCCAGCAGTTTGCCCGGGAGCGGCTATGGCTACACCTTC.

Only one count was recorded for this clone. The genes are TRBV5-4 and TRBJ2-7; TRBD1 is a possible D gene (5 bases). CDR3 length equals 13 residues. V lost 2 bases and J 5 bases, leaving 11 bases between the germline ends. CDR1 and CDR2 (germline): SGHNT, YYREEE (reference sequence). The CDR3 reads CASSFQGSNEQYF. CDR3 DNA: TGTGCCAGCAGCTTTCAGGGTAGCAACGAGCAGTACTTC. Combining the CDR3 with reference TRBV5-4 and TRBJ2-7 gives the whole variable domain ETGVTQSPTHLIKTRGQQVTLRCSSQSGHNTVSWYQQALGQGPQFIFQYYREEENGRGNFPPRFSGLQFPNYSSELNVNALELDDSALYLCASSFQGSNEQYFGPGTRLTVT.

V usage is TRBV4-2 and J usage is TRBJ2-3, with 12 bases matching TRBD2. The CDR3 runs 19 residues. The junction had 8 bases not matched to a gene; V was cut back by 1 base and J by 0 bases. Germline lookup yields CDR1 LGHNA and CDR2 YNFKEQ. The DNA for the CDR3 is TGTGCCAGCAGCCAAGCCGGAGCTAGCGGGAGGGGGAGCACAGATACGCAGTATTTT. Its protein product is CASSQAGASGRGSTDTQYF.

V and J are TRBV2 and TRBJ1-1; 9 bases fit TRBD1. Germline V gene lookup returns CDR1 SNHLY and CDR2 FYNNEI. The CDR3 contains 15 residues. J lost 5 bases, V lost 6 bases, and 10 bases had no gene match. The DNA of the CDR3 is TGTGCCAGCAGGCCGATCTGGGACAGGGATACTGAAGCTTTCTTT. Protein product: CASRPIWDRDTEAFF.

This sequence joins TRBV27 and TRBJ2-7; D is perhaps TRBD1 (5 bases). V was clipped by 7 bases and J by 5 bases, with 15 bases between them. This CDR3 has 13 residues. Per the germline V gene, CDR1 is MNHEY and CDR2 is SMNVEV (reference sequence). CDR3 residues: CASNLPPGNEQYF. The DNA for the CDR3 is TGTGCCAGCAACCTTCCTCCAGGGAACGAGCAGTACTTC.

The chain employs TRBV2 and TRBJ2-1; 7 bases map to TRBD2. The junction had 6 bases not matched to a gene; V was cut back by 4 bases and J by 0 bases. The germline CDR1 and CDR2 sequences are SNHLY and FYNNEI. This CDR3 has 16 amino acids. CDR3 protein: CASSGPRGSSYNEQFF. In nucleotides, the CDR3 is TGTGCCAGCAGTGGTCCGCGCGGGAGCTCCTACAATGAGCAGTTCTTC.

The chain combines TRBV28 with TRBJ2-3; 7 bases match TRBD1. Trimming removed 7 bases from V and 0 bases from J; junction bases left unmatched: 7. This CDR3 spans 15 amino acids. CDR1 and CDR2 from the germline V gene are MDHEN and SYDVKM. The CDR3 region has the DNA TGTGCCAGCAAGGGGGCCGCGAGAAGCACAGATACGCAGTATTTT. Its protein is CASKGAARSTDTQYF.

The V gene is TRBV30, the J gene TRBJ1-5, with 11 bases matching TRBD1. This CDR3 spans 17 amino acids. Trimming cost V 2 bases and J 9 bases; bases outside gene matches: 15. Germline-derived CDR1 and CDR2 are GTSNPN and SVGIG (reference sequence). CDR3 loop: CAWSPITGTGGSRPQHF. For the CDR3, the DNA is TGTGCCTGGAGTCCAATAACCGGGACAGGGGGTTCTCGGCCCCAGCATTTT.

The genes are TRBV7-9 and TRBJ1-1; D gene unclear. V was cut by 5 bases and J by 2 bases, with 6 bases left in between. Germline V CDR1 and CDR2: SEHNR, FQNEAQ (reference sequence). The CDR3 sequence is 12 residues long. CDR3 nucleotide sequence: TGTGCCAGCAGCCCCTCAAACACTGAAGCTTTCTTT. Translated, it gives CASSPSNTEAFF.

This chain joins TRBV4-3 and TRBJ2-3; D not resolved. The CDR3 loop spans 17 amino acids. Germline loops: CDR1 LGHNA, CDR2 YSLEER. V lost 0 bases to trimming and J lost 6 bases, with 19 bases between them. This CDR3 reads CASSQEGSSFPPDTQYF. CDR3 sequence (DNA): TGCGCCAGCAGCCAAGAAGGGTCGAGTTTCCCCCCGGATACGCAGTATTTT.

The gene calls are TRBV18 and TRBJ1-3; possibly TRBD1 for D (5 bases). The CDR3 is 12 amino acids. V was trimmed by 3 bases and J by 6 bases, leaving 6 bases between them. Germline V gene data show CDR1 as KGHSH and CDR2 as LQKENI. The chain's CDR3 is CASSPGVNTIYF. As DNA, the CDR3 is TGTGCCAGCTCACCGGGGGTAAACACCATATATTTT.

The chain uses TRBV5-1 and TRBJ2-7, with D unresolved. Trimming shortened V by 2 bases and J by 3 bases, and 9 bases separated the two germline ends. The CDR3 extends over 13 amino acids. Germline V gene sequence: CDR1 SGHRS, CDR2 YFSETQ. The CDR3 nucleotides are TGCGCCAGCAGCTTCTACACCGGCTACGAGCAGTACTTC. Encoded protein: CASSFYTGYEQYF.

The V call is TRBV10-3, the J call TRBJ2-5; TRBD2 matches at 10 bases. The length of the CDR3 is 20 residues. The germline gives CDR1 ENHRY, CDR2 SYGVKD. V was pared by 0 bases and J by 2 bases, with 15 bases of the junction left unmatched. CDR3 sequence (DNA): TGTGCCATCAGTGAGTCAGGGGGTAGTCTAGCGGGAGCAGGGCAAGAGACCCAGTACTTC. It translates to CAISESGGSLAGAGQETQYF.

This clone has just a few counts. The chain links TRBV7-2 to TRBJ1-1; D perhaps matches TRBD1 (5 bases). Trimming removed 5 bases at V and 2 bases at J, with 9 bases between. The CDR3 spans 13 residues. Germline V gene data show CDR1 as SGHTA and CDR2 as FQGNSA. The DNA of the CDR3 is TGTGCCAGCAGCGTACAGGTAAACACTGAAGCTTTCTTT. It yields the protein CASSVQVNTEAFF. The full variable domain, its missing parts supplied by reference TRBV7-2 and TRBJ1-1, is GAGVSQSPSNKVTEKGKDVELRCDPISGHTALYWYRQSLGQGLEFLIYFQGNSAPDKSGLPSDRFSAERTGGSVSTLTIQRTQQEDSAVYLCASSVQVNTEAFFGQGTRLTVV.

The V call is TRBV4-1, the J call TRBJ2-1, with D tentatively TRBD1 or TRBD2 (5 bases each). The germline V gene encodes CDR1 MGHRA and CDR2 YSYEKL. The CDR3 length is 17 residues. The germline V and J ends were trimmed by 1 base and 2 bases, with 15 bases remaining between them. CDR3 sequence (DNA): TGCGCCAGCAGCCAAGGGCCCCCGAGGGGAACCTACAATGAGCAGTTCTTC. This gives the protein CASSQGPPRGTYNEQFF.